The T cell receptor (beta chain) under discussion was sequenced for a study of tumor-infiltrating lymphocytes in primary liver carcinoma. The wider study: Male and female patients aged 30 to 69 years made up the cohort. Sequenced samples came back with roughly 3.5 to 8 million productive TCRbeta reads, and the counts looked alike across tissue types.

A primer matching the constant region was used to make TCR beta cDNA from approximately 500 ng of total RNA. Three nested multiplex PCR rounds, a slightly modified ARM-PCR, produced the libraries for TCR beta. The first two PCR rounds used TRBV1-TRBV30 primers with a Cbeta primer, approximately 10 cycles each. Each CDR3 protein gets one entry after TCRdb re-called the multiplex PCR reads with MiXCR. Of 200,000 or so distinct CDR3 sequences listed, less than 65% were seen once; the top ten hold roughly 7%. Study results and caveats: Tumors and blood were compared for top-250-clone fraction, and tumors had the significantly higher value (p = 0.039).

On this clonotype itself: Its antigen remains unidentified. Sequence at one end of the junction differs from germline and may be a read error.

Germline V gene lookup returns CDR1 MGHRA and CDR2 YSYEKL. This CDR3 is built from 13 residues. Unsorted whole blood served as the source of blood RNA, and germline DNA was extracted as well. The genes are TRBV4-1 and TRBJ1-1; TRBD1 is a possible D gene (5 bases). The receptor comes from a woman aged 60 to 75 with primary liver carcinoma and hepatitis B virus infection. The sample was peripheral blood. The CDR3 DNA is TGCACCAGCATGGGGCTAGGGCTCACTGAAGCTTCCTTT. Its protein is CTSMGLGLTEASF.